The present TCR beta chain was sequenced within a study of shared clonotypes between healthy human individuals. Germline V gene sequence: CDR1 SGDLS, CDR2 YYNGEE. There are 15 residues in the CDR3. V was trimmed by 0 bases and J by 7 bases, leaving 13 bases between them. Sequenced by immunoSEQ multiplex PCR; TCRdb stores in-frame clones only, minus some. The sample includes approximately 2.5 million clones, over 85% of them seen just once. Naive CD45RA+ and memory CD45RA-negative subsets were split from CD4+ cells. This sequence was found in a man younger than 35 in good health. Some clones in this sample may be carry-over from other donors' samples. The chain is built from TRBV9 and TRBJ2-2, with a weak D call TRBD1 (5 bases). The sequenced sample consisted of naive CD4+ T cells from PBMCs. As for subset: CD45RA+ positively selected. CDR3 DNA sequence: TGTGCCAGCAGCGTAGATAGGGCAGGGATCGGGGAGCTGTTTTTT. The encoded protein is CASSVDRAGIGELFF.